The 7 T cell receptor beta chains given below trace back to one sample, sequenced in a study of blood T cell repertoires in COVID-19 (dated by TCRdb to about 2020). Library prep was done by the immunoSEQ multiplex PCR assay. Imported from immuneACCESS, the table was reduced by TCRdb to in-frame sequences with V and J called. These copies leave out some clones; in studies compared against another copy, an unresolved V gene accounts for under half, and the cause of the remainder is not known. Recorded for this sample are 150,000 to 200,000 clones; 75% to 90% of them occurred a single time. The leading ten clones occupy around 8.4% of the sample. The sample taken for sequencing was peripheral blood. The receptors shown here come from a woman older than 75 with active or convalescent COVID-19.

Points on this clone: Other DNA sequences in the same sample also yield this CDR3. The V and J genes are TRBV4-3 and TRBJ1-4; D may be TRBD1 (5 bases). Germline V gives CDR1 LGHNA, CDR2 YSLEER. V was cut by 1 base and J by 4 bases, with 7 bases left in between. The CDR3 is 14 residues long. The CDR3: CASSQGQGNEKLFF. Here the CDR3 DNA reads TGCGCCAGCAGCCAAGGGCAGGGTAATGAAAAACTGTTTTTT.

This clone was recorded only once. This chain connects TRBV10-2 to TRBJ1-2; D may be TRBD1 (5 bases). The CDR3 length is 14 residues. V lost 2 bases, J lost 1 base, and 8 bases lay in between. CDR1 and CDR2 (germline): WSHSY, SAAADI. CDR3 sequence: CASSERGYNYGYTF. CDR3 nucleotides: TGCGCCAGCAGTGAGAGGGGTTATAACTATGGCTACACCTTC.

The chain employs TRBV4-3 and TRBJ1-2; 8 bases map to TRBD1. The V gene's germline CDR1 is LGHNA and CDR2 YSLEER. V gave up 0 bases and J gave up 4 bases; unmatched junction bases: 1. This CDR3 comprises 14 residues. CDR3 residues: CASSQEQGAYGYTF. The CDR3 coding sequence is TGCGCCAGCAGCCAAGAGCAGGGGGCCTATGGCTACACCTTC.

The rearrangement joins TRBV6-6 to TRBJ1-3; D is unresolved. The CDR3 spans 13 residues. Germline loops: CDR1 MNHNY, CDR2 SVGAGI (reference sequence). Trimming shortened V by 4 bases and J by 1 base, and 5 bases separated the two germline ends. The CDR3, as DNA: TGTGCCAGCAGTTTAAAATCTGGAAACACCATATATTTT. Its translation is CASSLKSGNTIYF.

This clone showed up just a few times. Other nucleotide sequences from this sample produce the same CDR3. The chain combines TRBV9 with TRBJ1-3; D may be TRBD1 (6 bases). The CDR3 loop spans 15 amino acids. The V end lost 3 bases, the J end lost 1 base, and 11 bases lay between the germline ends. Germline values: CDR1 SGDLS, CDR2 YYNGEE. The CDR3 DNA reads TGTGCCAGCAGCGCAACAGGGAATTCTGGAAACACCATATATTTT. It translates to CASSATGNSGNTIYF.

V is TRBV18 and J is TRBJ1-2; no definite D call. Trimming removed 2 bases at V and 8 bases at J, with 9 bases between. There are 12 residues in the CDR3. CDR1 is KGHSH and CDR2 is LQKENI in the germline V gene. This chain's CDR3 is CASSPSGGGYTF. The CDR3 coding sequence is TGTGCCAGCTCACCAAGCGGCGGAGGCTACACCTTC. Looking up the rest from reference TRBV18 and TRBJ1-2 gives the full variable domain: NAGVMQNPRHLVRRRGQEARLRCSPMKGHSHVYWYRQLPEEGLKFMVYLQKENIIDESGMPKERFSAEFPKEGPSILRIQQVVRGDSAAYFCASSPSGGGYTFGSGTRLTVV.

This chain links TRBV6-5 with TRBJ2-3; D perhaps matches TRBD1 (5 bases). This CDR3 is built from 14 residues. The germline V gene has CDR1 MNHEY and CDR2 SVGAGI. Trimming took off 0 bases at V and 3 bases at J, with 7 bases between the two ends. CDR3 in DNA: TGTGCCAGCAGTTACTCCAGGGCGACAGATACGCAGTATTTT. Amino acid sequence: CASSYSRATDTQYF.